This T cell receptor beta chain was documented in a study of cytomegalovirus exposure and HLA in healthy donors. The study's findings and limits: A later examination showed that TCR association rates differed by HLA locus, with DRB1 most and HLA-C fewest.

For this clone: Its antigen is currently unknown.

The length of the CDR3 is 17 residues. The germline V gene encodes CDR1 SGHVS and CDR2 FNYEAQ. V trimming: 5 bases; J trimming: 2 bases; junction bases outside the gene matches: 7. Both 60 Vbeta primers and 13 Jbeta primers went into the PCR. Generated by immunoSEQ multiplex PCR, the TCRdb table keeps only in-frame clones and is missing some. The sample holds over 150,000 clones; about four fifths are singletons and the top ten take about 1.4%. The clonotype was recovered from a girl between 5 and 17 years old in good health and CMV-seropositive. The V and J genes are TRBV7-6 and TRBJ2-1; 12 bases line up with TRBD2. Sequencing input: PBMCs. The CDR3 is CASSPLAGGNTYNEQFF. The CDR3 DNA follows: TGTGCCAGCAGCCCACTAGCGGGGGGAAACACCTACAATGAGCAGTTCTTC.